A selection of T cell receptor beta chains follows, all from one sample in a study of Graves' ophthalmopathy and Graves' hyperthyroidism. TCRdb redid the calling of the multiplex PCR reads with MiXCR, one entry per CDR3 protein. The data show 450,000 or so distinct CDR3 sequences, with about an eighth seen just once and roughly 10% held by the top ten. The sample taken for sequencing was blood. The receptors were sampled from a woman under 40 with Graves' ophthalmopathy. Both conserved end residues are part of each CDR3. Each record gives: J gene, D gene, clone size, V gene, CDR3 DNA, CDR3 protein. D genes are given only for firm matches. The listing skips clone size in some rows; elsewhere it reads once, few, many or a size class.

TRBJ2-7,TRBD1,-,TRBV6-1,TGTGCCAGCAGTCCCGGGACAGCGAGCCCCTACGAGCAGTACTTC,CASSPGTASPYEQYF
TRBJ1-1,TRBD1,-,TRBV19,TGTGCCAGTAGTGCCTGGACAGGGAAGGACACTGAAGCTTTCTTT,CASSAWTGKDTEAFF
TRBJ2-7,-,many,TRBV7-9,TGTGCCAGCAGCCCAAATCTGGGGATCTCCTACGAGCAGTACTTC,CASSPNLGISYEQYF
TRBJ2-4,-,few,TRBV7-2,TGTGCCAGCAGCTTCTCAAATCAAGTGGGCAAAAACATTCAGTACTTC,CASSFSNQVGKNIQYF
TRBJ2-5,TRBD2,many,TRBV6-1,TGTGCCAGCAGTCGAAGCGGGAGGAGTGAGACCCAGTACTTC,CASSRSGRSETQYF
TRBJ2-7,-,-,TRBV29-1,TGCAGCGTTGAAGATTCGAAGTCCTACGAGCAGTACTTC,CSVEDSKSYEQYF
TRBJ2-7,TRBD1,-,TRBV7-6,TGTGCCAACAGCCTGGGACAGGGAAGCTACGAGCAGTACTTC,CANSLGQGSYEQYF
TRBJ2-2,TRBD2,-,TRBV27,TGTGCCAGCAGTTTAGGGCGCGGGGGGCTGTTTTTT,CASSLGRGGLFF
TRBJ2-2,-,-,TRBV19,TGTGCCAGTAGTCCCCTTTGGACCGACACCGGGGAGCTGTTTTTT,CASSPLWTDTGELFF
TRBJ2-5,-,many,TRBV12-3/TRBV12-4,TGTGCCAGCAGTTTAGCGGGAGTGGTAGAGACCCAGTACTTC,CASSLAGVVETQYF
TRBJ1-1,-,-,TRBV11-1,TGTGCCAGCAGCTTAAACCAGGGCGCTGGCACTGAAGCTTTCTTT,CASSLNQGAGTEAFF
TRBJ1-2,TRBD1,many,TRBV29-1,TGCAGCGCATCGACAGGGAATGGGGGCTATGGCTACACCTTC,CSASTGNGGYGYTF
TRBJ1-1,-,many,TRBV4-2,TGTGCCAGCTTACCACCCGGGCCGAACACTGAAGCTTTCTTT,CASLPPGPNTEAFF
TRBJ1-1,-,many,TRBV12-3/TRBV12-4,TGTGCCAGCAGTCCTTCGGGGGGGCGGAGAACTGAAGCTTTCTTT,CASSPSGGRRTEAFF
TRBJ1-6,TRBD1,many,TRBV6-5,TGTGCCAGCAGTTCAGGGGGCGGTTCACCCCTCCACTTT,CASSSGGGSPLHF
TRBJ2-5,TRBD2,-,TRBV15,TGTGCCACCAACCCTAAACTAGCGGGATCGACCCAGTACTTC,CATNPKLAGSTQYF
TRBJ2-5,-,many,TRBV20-1,TGCAGTGCTAGGCTCGGAGGTACCCAAGAGACCCAGTACTTC,CSARLGGTQETQYF
TRBJ2-2,TRBD1,many,TRBV19,TGTGCCAGTAGTCACCGGGACAGGCGCAACACCGGGGAGCTGTTTTTT,CASSHRDRRNTGELFF
TRBJ1-1,-,-,TRBV28,TGTGCCAGCAGCGGGACTTTATATAATGAAGCTTTCTTT,CASSGTLYNEAFF